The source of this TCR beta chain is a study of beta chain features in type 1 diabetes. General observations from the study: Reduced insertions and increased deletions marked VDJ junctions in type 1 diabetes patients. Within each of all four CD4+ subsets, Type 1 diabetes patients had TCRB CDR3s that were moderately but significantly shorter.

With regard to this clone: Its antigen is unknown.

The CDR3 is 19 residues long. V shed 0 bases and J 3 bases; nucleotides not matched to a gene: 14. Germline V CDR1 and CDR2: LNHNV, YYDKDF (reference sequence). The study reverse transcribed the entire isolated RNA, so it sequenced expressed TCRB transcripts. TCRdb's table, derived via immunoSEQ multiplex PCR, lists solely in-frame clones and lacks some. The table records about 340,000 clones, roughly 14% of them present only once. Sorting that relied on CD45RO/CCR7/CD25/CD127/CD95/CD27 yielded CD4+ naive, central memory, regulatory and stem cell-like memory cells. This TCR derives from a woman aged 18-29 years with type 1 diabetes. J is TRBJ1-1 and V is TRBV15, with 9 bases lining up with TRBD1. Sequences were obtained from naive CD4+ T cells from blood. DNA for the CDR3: TGTGCCACCAGCAGAGATTCGGGACAGGGCCAAAGGGAGGACACTGAAGCTTTCTTT. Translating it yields CATSRDSGQGQREDTEAFF.